The clone carrying this T cell receptor beta chain was detected many times. As yet, its antigen is unknown. CDR3 length: 16 residues. V lost 3 bases to trimming and J lost 1 base; unmatched junction nucleotides: 7. From germline, CDR1 is SGHRS and CDR2 YFSETQ. Making the TCR beta libraries involved quantitative 5'-RACE with molecular barcodes. TCRdb recomputed calls from the 5' RACE reads with MiXCR, one row per CDR3 protein. The sample has 200,000 to 300,000 distinct CDR3 sequences, about 10% seen once. The record originates from a study of CD8 T cells in ankylosing spondylitis. Study findings and constraints: For ankylosing spondylitis blood, a TCR beta motif of about eight highly homologous variants appeared characteristic. Reportedly, matched ankylosing spondylitis synovial fluid was significantly enriched for disease-linked clones. Earlier literature documents some of the motif variants in reactive arthritis synovial fluid and blood.

The TCR was taken from a male donor with ankylosing spondylitis or in good health (not recorded which). The chain joins TRBV5-1 to TRBJ2-3; 8 bases map to TRBD2. The specimen was blood, either unsorted or a sorted T cell fraction (not recorded which). The CDR3: CASSSSGRLGTDTQYF. CDR3 sequence (DNA): TGCGCCAGCAGCTCTAGCGGGCGCCTCGGCACAGATACGCAGTATTTT.